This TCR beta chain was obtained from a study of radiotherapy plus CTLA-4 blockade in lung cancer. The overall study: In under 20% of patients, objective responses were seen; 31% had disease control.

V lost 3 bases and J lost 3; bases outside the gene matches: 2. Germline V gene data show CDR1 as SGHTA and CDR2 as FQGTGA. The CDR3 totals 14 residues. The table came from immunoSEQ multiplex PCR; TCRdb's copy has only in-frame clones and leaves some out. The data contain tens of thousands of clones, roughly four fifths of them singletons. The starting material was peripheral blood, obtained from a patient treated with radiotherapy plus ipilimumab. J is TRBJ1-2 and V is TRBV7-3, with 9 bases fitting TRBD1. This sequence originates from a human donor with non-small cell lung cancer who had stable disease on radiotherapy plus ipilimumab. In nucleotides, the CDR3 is TGTGCCAGCAGCTTTACAGGGGGCGACTATGGCTACACCTTC. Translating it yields CASSFTGGDYGYTF.